The rows below give T cell receptor beta chains drawn from one sample of a study of blood T cell repertoires in COVID-19. Profiled with immunoSEQ multiplex PCR; TCRdb holds only in-frame clones, not every one. This sample carries 120,000 or so clones, approximately 84% of them seen once, and the ten largest clones take 1.5% to 2%. The specimen was peripheral blood. These receptors came from an older man with acute or convalescent COVID-19. CDR3s include the opening cysteine and the closing phenylalanine or tryptophan. Size is stated for part of the rows, as once, few or many counts, or as a class when the clone is expanded.

V gene,J gene,clone size,CDR3 protein
TRBV5-5,TRBJ1-3,NA,CASSLNRGSGNTIYF
TRBV5-6,TRBJ2-3,few,CASSLAGTDTQYF
TRBV9,TRBJ1-2,once,CASSVVKGEVSVPNYGYTF
TRBV7-3,TRBJ1-1,NA,CASSLSTGAEAFF
TRBV5-1,TRBJ2-3,NA,CASSLAWTSGGLSTDTQYF
TRBV6-6,TRBJ2-7,NA,CASSYTAGTPYEQYF
TRBV6-5,TRBJ1-4,once,CASSYISTNEKLFF
TRBV2,TRBJ2-7,NA,CASSPQGYEQYF
TRBV27,TRBJ2-7,NA,CASSPRDYLSYEQYF
TRBV5-1,TRBJ2-1,NA,CASSLGAESSYNEQFF
TRBV3-1/TRBV3-2,TRBJ2-3,NA,CASSRKGGTDTQYF